Included here is one T cell receptor beta chain sequence, with context. No cognate antigen has been identified for it. No much larger clone is present one base from it, and per-base qualities are unavailable. The sample is drawn from a study of T-cell memory formation after mild COVID-19 (dated by TCRdb to 2020 to 2023). With regard to the full study: TCR sequence clusters from the two donors were largely donor specific. T-cell clones expanding and contracting after mild COVID-19 in a couple of donors were tracked by longitudinal TCRalpha and TCRbeta repertoire sequencing. Two young, previously healthy adult volunteers made up the cohort, one male and one female.

What the authors observed across the whole study: Clones that contracted from day 15 to 85 showed balanced CD4/CD8 phenotypes, whereas a second wave of clones that expanded from day 15 to 37 leaned towards CD4+. Some responding clones were detected in pre-infection memory, suggesting pre-existing cross-reactive memory T cells joined the SARS-CoV-2 response. Contracting CD4+ clones appeared mostly in the CM and EM memory subsets, whereas CD8+ clones were enriched in EMRA. The study covered only a couple of mild cases, and larger cohorts including severe cases with pre-infection samples were considered necessary. The second-wave clones that peaked on day 37 were not confirmed to be SARS-CoV-2 specific.

For CDR1 and CDR2, the germline V gene lists MGHDK and SYGVNS. Spanning cysteine to phenylalanine, the CDR3 consists of 14 amino acids. CDR3 DNA only is kept here, 42 bases in frame from base 1. The V and J ends are trimmed by 2 bases and 1 base, leaving 6 bases between them. PBMCs were isolated by Ficoll-Paque density gradient centrifugation. Reads for this sample came from an Illumina NovaSeq 6000. TCRalpha and TCRbeta cDNA libraries were built by 5'RACE with constant-segment primers, adding sample barcodes and unique molecular identifiers. Trizol reagent was used to extract RNA from every sample. Library amplification was performed in two PCR steps, and a second sample barcode and Illumina TruSeq adapters were introduced in the second step. Libraries were sequenced on an Illumina NovaSeq with 2 x 150 bp paired-end reads. From the authors' description of their analysis: With migec v1.2.7, reads were demultiplexed and then collapsed into UMI-guided consensus sequences. Using mixcr v2.1.11, UMI consensuses were aligned to TRA and TRB V and J templates and then assembled into clonotypes. Expanded or contracted clonotypes were those called significant by both edgeR and NoisET, with noise models trained on biological replicates. For edgeR calls, a false discovery rate-adjusted p below 0.01 and a log2 fold-change threshold of 1 were applied. As an exploratory analysis of dynamics, max-normalized trajectories of the 1000 most abundant clonotypes were examined with PCA combined with hierarchical clustering. The CD4 or CD8 phenotype of responding clones was assigned using the separately sequenced CD4+ and CD8+ repertoires. TCRdb reran the public reads through fastp at Q25 and MiXCR, keeping productive beta chains. Each entry merges the rows of one CDR3 protein and shows their most common DNA and genes. TCRdb's processing, not the authors' own work, is the source of the V and J calls. Here the sample has around 300,000 distinct CDR3 sequences; approximately 12% occur a single time. Jointly, the top ten make up roughly 23% of the sample.

Sequencing was carried out using PBMCs or a T cell subset sorted from them (not recorded which). The chain employs TRBV25-1 and TRBJ2-1; the D segment cannot be called with confidence. The TCR comes from a young man who had mild COVID-19 (a few samples of this study predate the infection). The sample titles of this study are shuffled in the database, so cell type and time point are left out; the donor was told from shared clones. Here the CDR3 is given as CASSEHGSYNEQFF. The DNA sequence reads TGTGCCAGCAGTGAACACGGTTCCTACAATGAGCAGTTCTTC.